This T cell receptor (beta chain) was documented in a study of T cell repertoires in cytomegalovirus infection. Overall study: Public TCR beta signatures provided an indication of both CMV infection and a matching HLA type.

Study-wide findings and caveats: Dominant in the ex vivo response were TCR beta clonotypes restricted by HLA-C and specific for CMV.

Only a few counts were recorded for this clonotype. Antigen: not known. The CDR3 loop spans 14 amino acids. Germline CDR1 is MNHNS and CDR2 is SASEGT. V was clipped by 3 bases and J by 5 bases, with 13 bases between them. Each CDR3 protein is one row after TCRdb ran MiXCR on the reads. Among under 300,000 distinct CDR3 sequences listed, 22% were seen once. The receptor was derived from a human donor in good health (CMV status not recorded). Some clones in this sample may be carry-over from other donors' samples. The sequencing here drew on cultured PBMCs, taken from culture after CMV antigen stimulation. V and J are TRBV6-1 and TRBJ2-5; tentatively, D is TRBD1 or TRBD2 (6 bases each). The CDR3 coding sequence is TGTGCCAGCAGTGAGCGGGGCCAGGGGGAGACCCAGTACTTC. Translation gives CASSERGQGETQYF.